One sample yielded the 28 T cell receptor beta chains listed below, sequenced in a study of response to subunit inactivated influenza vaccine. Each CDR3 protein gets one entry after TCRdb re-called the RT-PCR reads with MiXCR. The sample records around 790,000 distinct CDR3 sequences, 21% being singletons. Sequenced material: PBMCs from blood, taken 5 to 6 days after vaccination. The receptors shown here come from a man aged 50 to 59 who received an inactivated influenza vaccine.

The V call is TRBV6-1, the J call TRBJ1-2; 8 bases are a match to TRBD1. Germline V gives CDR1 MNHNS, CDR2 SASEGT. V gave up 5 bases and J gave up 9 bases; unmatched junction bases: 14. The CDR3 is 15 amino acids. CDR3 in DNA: TGTGCCAGCAGTACGCATCTTCAGGGGGCGCTGAGCTACACCTTC. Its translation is CASSTHLQGALSYTF.

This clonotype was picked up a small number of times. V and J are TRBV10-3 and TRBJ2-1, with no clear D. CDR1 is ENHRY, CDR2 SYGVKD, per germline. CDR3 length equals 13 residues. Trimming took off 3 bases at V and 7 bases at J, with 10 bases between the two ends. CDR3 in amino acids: CAISEYLENEQFF. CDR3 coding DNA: TGTGCCATCAGTGAATACCTAGAGAATGAGCAGTTCTTC.

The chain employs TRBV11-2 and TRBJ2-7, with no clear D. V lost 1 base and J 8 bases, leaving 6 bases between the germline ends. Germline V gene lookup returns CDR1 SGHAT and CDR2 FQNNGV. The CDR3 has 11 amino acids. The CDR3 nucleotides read TGTGCCAGCAGCTTAGGCGGTAAGCAGTACTTC. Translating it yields CASSLGGKQYF.

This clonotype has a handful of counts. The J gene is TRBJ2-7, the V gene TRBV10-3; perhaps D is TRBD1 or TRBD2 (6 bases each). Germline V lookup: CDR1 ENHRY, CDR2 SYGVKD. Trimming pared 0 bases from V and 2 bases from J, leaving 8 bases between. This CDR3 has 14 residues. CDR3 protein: CAISESGGPYEQYF. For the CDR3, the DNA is TGTGCCATCAGTGAGTCCGGGGGCCCCTACGAGCAGTACTTC.

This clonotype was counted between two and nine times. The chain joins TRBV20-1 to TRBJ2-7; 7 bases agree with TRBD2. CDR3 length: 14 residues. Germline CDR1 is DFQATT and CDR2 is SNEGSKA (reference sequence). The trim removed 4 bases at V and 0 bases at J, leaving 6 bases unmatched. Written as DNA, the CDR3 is TGCAGTGCTATCCGGACTAGGAACTCCTACGAGCAGTACTTC. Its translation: CSAIRTRNSYEQYF.

The CDR3 DNA sequence: TGCGCCAGCAGCCAAGCTTTCGGGGTCTCGAATTCACCCCTCCACTTT. It encodes CASSQAFGVSNSPLHF. J is TRBJ1-6 and V is TRBV4-1, with D unresolved. There are 16 residues in the CDR3. Looked up from germline, CDR1 is MGHRA and CDR2 is YSYEKL. Trimming shortened V by 1 base and J by 7 bases, and 14 bases separated the two germline ends.

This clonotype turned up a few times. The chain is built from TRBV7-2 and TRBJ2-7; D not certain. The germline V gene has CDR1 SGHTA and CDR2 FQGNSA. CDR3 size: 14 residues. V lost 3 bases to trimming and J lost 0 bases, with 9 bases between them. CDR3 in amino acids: CASSFEDVSYEQYF. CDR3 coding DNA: TGTGCCAGCAGCTTCGAGGACGTCTCCTACGAGCAGTACTTC.

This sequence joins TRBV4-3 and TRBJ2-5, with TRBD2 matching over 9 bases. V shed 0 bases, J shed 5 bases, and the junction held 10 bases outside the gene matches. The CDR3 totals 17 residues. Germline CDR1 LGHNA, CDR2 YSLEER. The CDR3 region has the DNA TGCGCCAGCAGCCAAGATCTAGAGACTAGCGGAGGGGAGACCCAGTACTTC. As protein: CASSQDLETSGGETQYF.

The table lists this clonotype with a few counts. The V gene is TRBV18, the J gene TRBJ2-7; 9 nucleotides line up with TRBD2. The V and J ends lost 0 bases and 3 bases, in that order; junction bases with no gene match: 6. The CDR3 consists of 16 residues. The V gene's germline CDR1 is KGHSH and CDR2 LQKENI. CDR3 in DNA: TGTGCCAGCTCACCACCACGTCCTAGCGGGATCTACGAGCAGTACTTC. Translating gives CASSPPRPSGIYEQYF. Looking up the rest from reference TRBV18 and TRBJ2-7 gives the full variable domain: NAGVMQNPRHLVRRRGQEARLRCSPMKGHSHVYWYRQLPEEGLKFMVYLQKENIIDESGMPKERFSAEFPKEGPSILRIQQVVRGDSAAYFCASSPPRPSGIYEQYFGPGTRLTVT.

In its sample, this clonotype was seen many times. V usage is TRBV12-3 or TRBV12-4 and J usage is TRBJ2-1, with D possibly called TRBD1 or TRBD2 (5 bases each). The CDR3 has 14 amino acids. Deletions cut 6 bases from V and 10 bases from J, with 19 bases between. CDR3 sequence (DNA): TGTGCCAGCAGCTACAATTTGGGGGTGGGGGAGCAGTTCTTC. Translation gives CASSYNLGVGEQFF.

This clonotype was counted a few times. The CDR3 sequence: CASSLYGQSEQYF. In DNA, the CDR3 is TGTGCCAGCAGTTTATATGGACAAAGCGAGCAGTACTTC. The V gene is TRBV12-3 or TRBV12-4, the J gene TRBJ2-7, with a tentative D call TRBD1 (5 bases). The CDR3 runs to 13 residues. V was clipped by 2 bases and J by 6 bases, with 11 bases between them.

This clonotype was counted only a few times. CDR3 sequence: CASSTPGTSGRVYNEQFF. Here the CDR3 DNA reads TGTGCCAGCAGCACGCCCGGGACTAGCGGGAGGGTCTACAATGAGCAGTTCTTC. V gene TRBV11-2 combines with J gene TRBJ2-1, with TRBD2 matching over 16 bases. The CDR3 is made up of 18 amino acids. Germline CDR1 reads SGHAT; CDR2 reads FQNNGV. V shed 5 bases, J shed 3 bases, and the junction held 7 bases outside the gene matches.

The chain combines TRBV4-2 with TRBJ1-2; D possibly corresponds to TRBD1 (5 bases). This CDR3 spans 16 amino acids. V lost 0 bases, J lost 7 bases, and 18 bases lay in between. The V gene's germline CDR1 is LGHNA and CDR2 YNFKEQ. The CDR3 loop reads CASSQDRDGGEAGYTF. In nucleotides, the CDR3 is TGTGCCAGCAGCCAAGATCGGGACGGCGGGGAGGCTGGCTACACCTTC.

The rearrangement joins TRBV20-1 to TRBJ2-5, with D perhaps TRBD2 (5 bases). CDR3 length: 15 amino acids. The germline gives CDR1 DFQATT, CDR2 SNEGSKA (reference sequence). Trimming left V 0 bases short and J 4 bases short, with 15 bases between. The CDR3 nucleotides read TGCAGTGCTAGAGATGACCGGGGTTCGGGAGAGACCCAGTACTTC. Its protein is CSARDDRGSGETQYF.

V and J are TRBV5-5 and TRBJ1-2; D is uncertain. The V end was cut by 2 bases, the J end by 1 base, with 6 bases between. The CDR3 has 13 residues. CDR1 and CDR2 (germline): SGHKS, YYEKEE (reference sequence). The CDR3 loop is CASSFTDNYGYTF. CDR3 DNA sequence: TGTGCCAGCAGCTTTACAGATAACTATGGCTACACCTTC.

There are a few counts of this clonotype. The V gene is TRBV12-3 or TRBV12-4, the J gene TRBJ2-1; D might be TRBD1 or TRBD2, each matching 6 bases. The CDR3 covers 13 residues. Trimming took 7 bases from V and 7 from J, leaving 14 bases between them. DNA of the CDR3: TGTGCCAGCACCCTGAGGGGGGCTAATGAGCAGTTCTTC. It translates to CASTLRGANEQFF.

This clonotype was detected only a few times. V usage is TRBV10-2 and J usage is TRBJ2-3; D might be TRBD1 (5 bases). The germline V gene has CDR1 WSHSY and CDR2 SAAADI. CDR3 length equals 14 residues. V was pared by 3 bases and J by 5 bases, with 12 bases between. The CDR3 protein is CASSDGQGGDTQYF. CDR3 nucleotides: TGCGCCAGCAGTGATGGGCAGGGTGGAGATACGCAGTATTTT.

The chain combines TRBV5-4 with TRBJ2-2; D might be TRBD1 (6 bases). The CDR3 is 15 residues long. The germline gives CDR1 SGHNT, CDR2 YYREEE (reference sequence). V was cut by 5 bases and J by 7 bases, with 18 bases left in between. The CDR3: CASSRDRNSGGELFF. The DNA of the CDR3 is TGTGCCAGCAGTCGAGACAGGAATAGTGGCGGGGAGCTGTTTTTT.

The CDR3 here is CASKKETGPLYEQYF. The CDR3 nucleotides are TGTGCCAGCAAGAAGGAAACAGGACCACTCTACGAGCAGTACTTC. This chain uses TRBV2 with TRBJ2-7; weak D call: TRBD1 (5 bases). The germline V gene encodes CDR1 SNHLY and CDR2 FYNNEI. CDR3 length equals 15 residues. V shed 7 bases and J shed 3 bases, with 19 bases lying between them. Variable domain in full (rest from reference TRBV2 and TRBJ2-7): EPEVTQTPSHQVTQMGQEVILRCVPISNHLYFYWYRQILGQKVEFLVSFYNNEISEKSEIFDDQFSVERPDGSNFTLKIRSTKLEDSAMYFCASKKETGPLYEQYFGPGTRLTVT.

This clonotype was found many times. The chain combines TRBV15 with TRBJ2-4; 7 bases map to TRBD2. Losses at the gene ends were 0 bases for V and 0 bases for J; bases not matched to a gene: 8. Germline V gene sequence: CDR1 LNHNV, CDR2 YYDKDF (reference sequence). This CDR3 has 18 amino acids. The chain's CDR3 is CATSRDGRAIIAKNIQYF. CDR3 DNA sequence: TGTGCCACCAGCAGAGATGGGAGGGCCATAATAGCCAAAAACATTCAGTACTTC.

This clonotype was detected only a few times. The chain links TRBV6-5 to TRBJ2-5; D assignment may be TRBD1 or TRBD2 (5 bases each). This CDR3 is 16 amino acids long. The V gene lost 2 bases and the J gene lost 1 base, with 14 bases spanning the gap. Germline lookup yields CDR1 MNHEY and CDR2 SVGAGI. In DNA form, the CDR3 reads TGTGCCAGCAGTTACGGGCAGGGACCGATCCAAGAGACCCAGTACTTC. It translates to CASSYGQGPIQETQYF.

The CDR3 DNA reads as TGTGCCAGCAGCGCTGAAGCTGAAGCTTTCTTT. It translates to CASSAEAEAFF. The chain employs TRBV12-3 or TRBV12-4 and TRBJ1-1; D gene ambiguous. The CDR3 spans 11 residues. Trimming took 6 bases from V and 6 from J, leaving 8 bases between them.

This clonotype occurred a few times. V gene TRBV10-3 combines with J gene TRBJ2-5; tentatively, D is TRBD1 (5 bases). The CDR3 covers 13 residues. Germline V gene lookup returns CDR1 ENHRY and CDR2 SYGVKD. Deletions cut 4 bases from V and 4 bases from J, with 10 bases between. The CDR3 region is CAISGERGETQYF. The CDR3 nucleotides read TGTGCCATCAGTGGAGAAAGGGGAGAGACCCAGTACTTC.

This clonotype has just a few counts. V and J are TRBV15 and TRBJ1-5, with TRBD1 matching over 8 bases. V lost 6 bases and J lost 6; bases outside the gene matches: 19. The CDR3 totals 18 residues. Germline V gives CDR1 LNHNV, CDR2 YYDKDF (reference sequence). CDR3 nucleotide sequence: TGTGCCACCAGTCAAGACCCGGACAGGGCGCTCCTTAGTCAGCCCCAGCATTTT. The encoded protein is CATSQDPDRALLSQPQHF.

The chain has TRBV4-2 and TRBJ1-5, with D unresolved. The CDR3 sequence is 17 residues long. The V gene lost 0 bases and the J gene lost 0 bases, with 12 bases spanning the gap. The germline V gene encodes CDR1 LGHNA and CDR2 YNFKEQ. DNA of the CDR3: TGTGCCAGCAGCCAAGATTCGGCCGGATATAGCAATCAGCCCCAGCATTTT. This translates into CASSQDSAGYSNQPQHF.

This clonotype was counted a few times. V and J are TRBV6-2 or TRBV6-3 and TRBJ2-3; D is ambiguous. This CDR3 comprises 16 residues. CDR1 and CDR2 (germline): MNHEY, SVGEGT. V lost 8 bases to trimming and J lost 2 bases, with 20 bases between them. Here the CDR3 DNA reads TGTGCCAGCGCGTTAATGGGCACTATTCTCACAGATACGCAGTATTTT. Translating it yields CASALMGTILTDTQYF.

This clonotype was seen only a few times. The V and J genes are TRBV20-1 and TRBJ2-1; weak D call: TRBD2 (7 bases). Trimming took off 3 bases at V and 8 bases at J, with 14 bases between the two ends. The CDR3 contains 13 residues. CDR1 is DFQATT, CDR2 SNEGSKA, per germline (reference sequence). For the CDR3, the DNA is TGCAGTGCTAGGTTCAGGGGAGGGGATGAGCAGTTCTTC. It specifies CSARFRGGDEQFF.

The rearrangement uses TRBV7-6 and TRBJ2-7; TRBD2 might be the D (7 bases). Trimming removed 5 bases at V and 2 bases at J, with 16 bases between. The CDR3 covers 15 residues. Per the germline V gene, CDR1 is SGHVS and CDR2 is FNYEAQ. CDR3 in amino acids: CASSQGGARTYEQYF. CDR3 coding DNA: TGTGCCAGCAGCCAAGGGGGGGCGAGGACCTACGAGCAGTACTTC. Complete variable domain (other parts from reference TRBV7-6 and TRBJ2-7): GAGVSQSPRYKVTKRGQDVALRCDPISGHVSLYWYRQALGQGPEFLTYFNYEAQQDKSGLPNDRFSAERPEGSISTLTIQRTEQRDSAMYRCASSQGGARTYEQYFGPGTRLTVT.